This TCR beta chain is from a study of T cell repertoires in cytomegalovirus infection. Across the whole study: Through public TCR beta signatures, both CMV infection and matching HLA type were indicated. The study, taken as a whole, reports: The ex vivo response showed dominance by HLA-C-restricted CMV-specific TCR beta clonotypes.

There are 15 residues in the CDR3. Germline CDR1 reads SGHAT; CDR2 reads FQNNGV. Trimming removed 1 base from V and 0 bases from J, with 7 bases in between. The table lists this clonotype with a few counts. The antigen is unknown. TCRdb re-called the reads with MiXCR, one entry per CDR3 protein. This repertoire shows approximately 100,000 distinct CDR3 sequences, roughly 41% found once; its top ten account for 65% to 75%. The sample was CD8+ T cells from cultured PBMCs, taken from culture after CMV antigen stimulation. The sequence was obtained from a human donor in good health (CMV status not recorded). Some clones in this sample may be carry-over from other donors' samples. The gene calls are TRBV11-2 and TRBJ2-1; D is unclear. CDR3 amino acids: CASSLGQASYNEQFF. CDR3 DNA: TGTGCCAGCAGCTTAGGCCAAGCCTCCTACAATGAGCAGTTCTTC.